Described below is a single TCR beta chain sequence and its context. What it recognizes is unknown. The sample comes from a study of cytomegalovirus exposure and HLA in healthy donors. Study findings and constraints: Presence/absence analysis assumed near-uniform sequencing depth across donors.

Trimming at V came to 8 bases and at J to 4 bases, leaving 4 bases not matched to a gene. Germline V gene sequence: CDR1 LNHDA, CDR2 SQIVND (reference sequence). The CDR3 runs to 14 residues. This PCR relied on a set of 60 Vbeta primers and 13 Jbeta primers. Profiled with immunoSEQ multiplex PCR; TCRdb holds only in-frame clones, not every one. The sample gives 100,000 to 150,000 clones, about three quarters of which show up once; more than 1% is in the top ten. Everyone who donated was a healthy bone marrow donor. Donors sampled were nominally healthy, though unrecorded immune exposures were likely. This chain joins TRBV19 and TRBJ2-1; TRBD2 aligns across 11 bases. Sequenced material: PBMCs. The source is a female donor in good health and CMV-seronegative. The CDR3 region has the DNA TGTGCCAGTTCTAGCGGGGGGTGGTACAATGAGCAGTTCTTC. Translating gives CASSSGGWYNEQFF.